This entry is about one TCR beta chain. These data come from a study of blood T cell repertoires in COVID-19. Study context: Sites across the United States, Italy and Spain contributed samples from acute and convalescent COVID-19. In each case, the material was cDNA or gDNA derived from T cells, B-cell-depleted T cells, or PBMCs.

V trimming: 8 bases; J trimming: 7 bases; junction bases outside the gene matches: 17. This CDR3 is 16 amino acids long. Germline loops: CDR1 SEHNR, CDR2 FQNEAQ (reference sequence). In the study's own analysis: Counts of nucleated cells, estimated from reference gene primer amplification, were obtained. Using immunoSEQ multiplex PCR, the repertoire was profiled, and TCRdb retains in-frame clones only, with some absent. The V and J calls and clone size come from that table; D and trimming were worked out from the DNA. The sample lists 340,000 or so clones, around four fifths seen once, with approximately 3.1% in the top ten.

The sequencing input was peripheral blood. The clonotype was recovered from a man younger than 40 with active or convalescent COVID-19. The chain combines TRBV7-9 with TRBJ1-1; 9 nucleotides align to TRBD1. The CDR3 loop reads CASGKKRTGVIDEAFF. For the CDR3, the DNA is TGTGCCAGCGGAAAGAAGAGGACAGGGGTCATCGATGAAGCTTTCTTT.